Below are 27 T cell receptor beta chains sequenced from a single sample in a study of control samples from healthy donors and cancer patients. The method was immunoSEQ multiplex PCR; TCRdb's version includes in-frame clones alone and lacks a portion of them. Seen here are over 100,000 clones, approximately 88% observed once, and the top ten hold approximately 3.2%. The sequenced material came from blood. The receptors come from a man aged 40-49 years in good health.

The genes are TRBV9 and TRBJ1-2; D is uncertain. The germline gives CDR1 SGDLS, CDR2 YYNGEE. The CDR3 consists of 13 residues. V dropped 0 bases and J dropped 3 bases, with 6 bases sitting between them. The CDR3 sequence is CASSVAPDYGYTF. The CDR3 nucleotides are TGTGCCAGCAGCGTAGCTCCTGACTATGGCTACACCTTC.

For the CDR3, the DNA is TGCGCCAGCAGTCGCGGGGGGCGCATGGATGAGCAGTTCTTC. Protein product: CASSRGGRMDEQFF. The chain joins TRBV4-1 to TRBJ2-1, with TRBD2 identical over 8 bases. CDR1 MGHRA and CDR2 YSYEKL come from the germline V gene. Trimming cost V 6 bases and J 8 bases; bases outside gene matches: 9. The CDR3 runs 14 residues.

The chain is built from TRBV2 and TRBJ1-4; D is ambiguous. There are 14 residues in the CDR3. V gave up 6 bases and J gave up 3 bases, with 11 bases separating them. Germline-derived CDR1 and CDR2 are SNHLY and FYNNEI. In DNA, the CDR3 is TGTGCCAGCAGGGAGGGTTGGTCTAATGAAAAACTGTTTTTT. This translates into CASREGWSNEKLFF.

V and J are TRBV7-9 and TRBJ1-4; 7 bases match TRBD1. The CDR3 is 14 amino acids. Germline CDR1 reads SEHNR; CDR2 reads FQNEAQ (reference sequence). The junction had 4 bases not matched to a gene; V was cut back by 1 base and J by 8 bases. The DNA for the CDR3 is TGTGCCAGCAGCTTAGGGACAGGACGGGAAAAACTGTTTTTT. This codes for CASSLGTGREKLFF.

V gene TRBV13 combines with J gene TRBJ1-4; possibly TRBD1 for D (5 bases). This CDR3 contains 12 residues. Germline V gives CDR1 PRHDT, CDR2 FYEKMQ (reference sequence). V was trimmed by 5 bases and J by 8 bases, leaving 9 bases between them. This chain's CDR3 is CASSRGGEKLFF. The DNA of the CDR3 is TGTGCCAGCAGCAGGGGAGGGGAAAAACTGTTTTTT.

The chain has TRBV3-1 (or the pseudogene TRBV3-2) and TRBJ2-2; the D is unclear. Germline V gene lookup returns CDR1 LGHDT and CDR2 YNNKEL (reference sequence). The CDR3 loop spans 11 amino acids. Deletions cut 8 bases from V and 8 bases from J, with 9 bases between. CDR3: CASGRAGELFF. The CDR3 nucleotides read TGTGCCAGCGGCCGGGCGGGGGAGCTGTTTTTT.

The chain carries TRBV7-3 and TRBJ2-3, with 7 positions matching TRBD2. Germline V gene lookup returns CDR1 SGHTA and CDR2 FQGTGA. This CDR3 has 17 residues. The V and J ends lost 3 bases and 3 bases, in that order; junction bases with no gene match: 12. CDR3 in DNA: TGTGCCAGCAGCTTTGCACGTACTAGCGTGGGAACAGATACGCAGTATTTT. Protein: CASSFARTSVGTDTQYF.

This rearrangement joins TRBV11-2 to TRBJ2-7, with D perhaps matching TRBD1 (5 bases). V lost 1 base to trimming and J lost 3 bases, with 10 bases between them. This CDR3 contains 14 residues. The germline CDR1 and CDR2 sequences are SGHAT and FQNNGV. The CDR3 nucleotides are TGTGCCAGCAGCTTAGGGTGGGGCGTCTACGAGCAGTACTTC. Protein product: CASSLGWGVYEQYF.

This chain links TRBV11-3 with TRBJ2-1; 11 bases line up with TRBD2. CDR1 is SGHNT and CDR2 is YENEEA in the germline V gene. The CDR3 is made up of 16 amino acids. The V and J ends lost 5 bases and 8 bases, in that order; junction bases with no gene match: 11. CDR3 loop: CASSLPPSGGFDEQFF. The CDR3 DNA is TGTGCCAGCAGCCTCCCTCCTAGCGGGGGGTTCGATGAGCAGTTCTTC.

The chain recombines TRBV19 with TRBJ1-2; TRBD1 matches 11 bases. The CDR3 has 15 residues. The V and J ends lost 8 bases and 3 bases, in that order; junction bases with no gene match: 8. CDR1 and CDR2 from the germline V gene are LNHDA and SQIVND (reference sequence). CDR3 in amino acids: CASWGGQGADYGYTF. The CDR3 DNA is TGTGCCAGTTGGGGTGGACAGGGGGCGGACTATGGCTACACCTTC.

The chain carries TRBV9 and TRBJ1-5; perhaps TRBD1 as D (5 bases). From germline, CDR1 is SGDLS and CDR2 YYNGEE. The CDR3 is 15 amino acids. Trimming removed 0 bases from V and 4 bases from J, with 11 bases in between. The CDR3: CASSVGWGGNQPQHF. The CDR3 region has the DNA TGTGCCAGCAGCGTAGGGTGGGGGGGTAATCAGCCCCAGCATTTT.

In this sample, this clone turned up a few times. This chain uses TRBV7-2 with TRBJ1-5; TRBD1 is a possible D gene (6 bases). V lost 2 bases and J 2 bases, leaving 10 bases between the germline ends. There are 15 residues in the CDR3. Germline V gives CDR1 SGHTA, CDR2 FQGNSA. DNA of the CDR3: TGTGCCAGCAGCTTAAGGGGGGCGGGCAATCAGCCCCAGCATTTT. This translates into CASSLRGAGNQPQHF.

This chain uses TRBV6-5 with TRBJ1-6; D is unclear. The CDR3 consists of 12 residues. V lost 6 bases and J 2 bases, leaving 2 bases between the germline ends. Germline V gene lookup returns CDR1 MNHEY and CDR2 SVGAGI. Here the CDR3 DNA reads TGTGCCAGCAGACCCTATAATTCACCCCTCCACTTT. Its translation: CASRPYNSPLHF.

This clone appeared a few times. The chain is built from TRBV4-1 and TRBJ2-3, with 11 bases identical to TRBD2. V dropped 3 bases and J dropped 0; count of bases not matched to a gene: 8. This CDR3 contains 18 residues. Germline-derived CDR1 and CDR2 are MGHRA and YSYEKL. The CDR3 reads CASSQLAGGRDSTDTQYF. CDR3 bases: TGCGCCAGCAGCCAGCTAGCGGGGGGCCGAGATAGCACAGATACGCAGTATTTT.

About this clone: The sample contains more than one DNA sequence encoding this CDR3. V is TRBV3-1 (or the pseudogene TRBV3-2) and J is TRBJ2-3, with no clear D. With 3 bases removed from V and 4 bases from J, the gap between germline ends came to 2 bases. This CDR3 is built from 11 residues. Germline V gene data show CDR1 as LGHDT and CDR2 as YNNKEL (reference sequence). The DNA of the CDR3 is TGTGCCAGCAGCCACGCAGATACGCAGTATTTT. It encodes CASSHADTQYF.

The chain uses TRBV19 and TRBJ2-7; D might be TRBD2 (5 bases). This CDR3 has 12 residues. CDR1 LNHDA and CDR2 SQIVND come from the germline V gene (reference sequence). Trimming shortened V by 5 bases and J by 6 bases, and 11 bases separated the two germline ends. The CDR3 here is CASSRRGFEQYF. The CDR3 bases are TGTGCCAGTAGTCGCCGGGGTTTCGAGCAGTACTTC.

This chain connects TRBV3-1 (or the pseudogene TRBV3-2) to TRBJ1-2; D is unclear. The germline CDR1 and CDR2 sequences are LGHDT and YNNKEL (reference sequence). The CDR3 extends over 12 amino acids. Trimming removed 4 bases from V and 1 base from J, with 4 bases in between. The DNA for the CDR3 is TGTGCCAGCAGCCGGAATAACTATGGCTACACCTTC. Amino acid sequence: CASSRNNYGYTF.

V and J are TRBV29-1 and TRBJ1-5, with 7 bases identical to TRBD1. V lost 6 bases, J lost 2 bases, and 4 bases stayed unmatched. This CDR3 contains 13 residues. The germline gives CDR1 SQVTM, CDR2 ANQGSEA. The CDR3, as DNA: TGCAGCGTGCAGGGGGAGGGCAATCAGCCCCAGCATTTT. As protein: CSVQGEGNQPQHF.

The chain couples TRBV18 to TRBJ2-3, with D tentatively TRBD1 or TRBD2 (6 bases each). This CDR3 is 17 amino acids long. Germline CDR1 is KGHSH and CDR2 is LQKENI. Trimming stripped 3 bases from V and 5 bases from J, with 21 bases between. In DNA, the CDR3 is TGTGCCAGCTCACCCGCCGGGGTAGCAGGGGAGGAAGATACGCAGTATTTT. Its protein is CASSPAGVAGEEDTQYF.

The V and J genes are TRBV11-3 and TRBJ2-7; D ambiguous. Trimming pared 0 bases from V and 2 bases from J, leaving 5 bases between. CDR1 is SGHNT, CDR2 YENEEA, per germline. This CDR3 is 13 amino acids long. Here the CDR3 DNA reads TGTGCCAGCAGCTTAGATCAGGCCTACGAGCAGTACTTC. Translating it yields CASSLDQAYEQYF.

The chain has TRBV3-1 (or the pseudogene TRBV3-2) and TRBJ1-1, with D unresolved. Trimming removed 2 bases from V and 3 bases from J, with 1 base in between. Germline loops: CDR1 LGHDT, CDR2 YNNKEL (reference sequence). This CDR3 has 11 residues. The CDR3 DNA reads TGTGCCAGCAGCCAATACACTGAAGCTTTCTTT. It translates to CASSQYTEAFF.

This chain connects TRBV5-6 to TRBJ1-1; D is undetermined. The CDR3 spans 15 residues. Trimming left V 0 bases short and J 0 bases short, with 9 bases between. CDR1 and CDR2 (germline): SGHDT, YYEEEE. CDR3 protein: CASSLGGGMNTEAFF. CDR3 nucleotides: TGTGCCAGCAGCTTGGGAGGAGGGATGAACACTGAAGCTTTCTTT. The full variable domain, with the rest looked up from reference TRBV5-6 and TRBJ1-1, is DAGVTQSPTHLIKTRGQQVTLRCSPKSGHDTVSWYQQALGQGPQFIFQYYEEEERQRGNFPDRFSGHQFPNYSSELNVNALLLGDSALYLCASSLGGGMNTEAFFGQGTRLTVV.

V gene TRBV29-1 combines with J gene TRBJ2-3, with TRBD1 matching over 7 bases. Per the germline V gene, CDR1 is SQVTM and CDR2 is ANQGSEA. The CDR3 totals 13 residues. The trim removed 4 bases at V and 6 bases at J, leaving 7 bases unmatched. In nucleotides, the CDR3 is TGCAGCGTTGGAGGGACAGACGGCGATACGCAGTATTTT. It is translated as CSVGGTDGDTQYF.

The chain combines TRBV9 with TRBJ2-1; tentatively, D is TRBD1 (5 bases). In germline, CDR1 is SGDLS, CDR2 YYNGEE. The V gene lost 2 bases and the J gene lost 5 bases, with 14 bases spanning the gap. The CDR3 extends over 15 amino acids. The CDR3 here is CASSVGRGHDNEQFF. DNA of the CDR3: TGTGCCAGCAGCGTGGGGCGAGGACATGACAATGAGCAGTTCTTC.

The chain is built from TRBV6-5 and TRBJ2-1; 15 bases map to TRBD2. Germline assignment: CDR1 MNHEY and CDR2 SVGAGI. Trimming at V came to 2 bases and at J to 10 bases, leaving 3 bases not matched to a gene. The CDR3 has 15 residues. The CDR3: CASSYRTSGGGEQFF. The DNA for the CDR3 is TGTGCCAGCAGTTACCGGACTAGCGGGGGGGGAGAGCAGTTCTTC.

DNA of the CDR3: TGTGCCAGCAGCCTATCGGGGGTGCGGGCTTTCTTT. It specifies CASSLSGVRAFF. V gene TRBV13 combines with J gene TRBJ1-1, with D maybe TRBD1 (5 bases). This CDR3 is built from 12 residues. V lost 5 bases and J lost 11, with 15 bases in between. The V gene's germline CDR1 is PRHDT and CDR2 FYEKMQ (reference sequence).

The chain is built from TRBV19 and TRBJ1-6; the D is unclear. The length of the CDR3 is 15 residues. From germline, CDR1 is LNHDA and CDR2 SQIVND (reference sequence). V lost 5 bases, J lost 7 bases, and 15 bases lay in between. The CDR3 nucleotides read TGTGCCAGTAGTGCCCGGGCGGGGAAGAATTCACCCCTCCACTTT. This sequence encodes CASSARAGKNSPLHF.